There are many counts of the clone carrying this TCR beta chain. What it recognizes is unknown. This record belongs to a study of T cells after yellow fever vaccination. The study's findings and limits: Clones that expanded after primary vaccination mostly reappeared after the booster (less than 98% CD4, 88% CD8). Although the secondary response was weaker, it peaked faster, at day 5 versus 15.

V shed 1 base and J 8 bases; nucleotides not matched to a gene: 4. Germline CDR1 reads SGHVS; CDR2 reads FNYEAQ. The CDR3 has 13 residues. Via MiXCR, TCRdb re-called the 5' RACE reads, giving one row per CDR3 protein. Of around 320,000 distinct CDR3 sequences listed, 3.5% to 4.5% are singletons. This specimen consisted of PBMCs, obtained 15 days after the yellow fever booster vaccination. The J gene is TRBJ2-5, the V gene TRBV7-6; 7 nucleotides match TRBD1. The receptor comes from a man younger than 30 who received the YFV17D yellow fever vaccine. In DNA form, the CDR3 reads TGTGCCAGCAGCTTAGAGGACAGGATAACCCAGTACTTC. It translates to CASSLEDRITQYF. Looking up the rest from reference TRBV7-6 and TRBJ2-5 gives the full variable domain: GAGVSQSPRYKVTKRGQDVALRCDPISGHVSLYWYRQALGQGPEFLTYFNYEAQQDKSGLPNDRFSAERPEGSISTLTIQRTEQRDSAMYRCASSLEDRITQYFGPGTRLLVL.